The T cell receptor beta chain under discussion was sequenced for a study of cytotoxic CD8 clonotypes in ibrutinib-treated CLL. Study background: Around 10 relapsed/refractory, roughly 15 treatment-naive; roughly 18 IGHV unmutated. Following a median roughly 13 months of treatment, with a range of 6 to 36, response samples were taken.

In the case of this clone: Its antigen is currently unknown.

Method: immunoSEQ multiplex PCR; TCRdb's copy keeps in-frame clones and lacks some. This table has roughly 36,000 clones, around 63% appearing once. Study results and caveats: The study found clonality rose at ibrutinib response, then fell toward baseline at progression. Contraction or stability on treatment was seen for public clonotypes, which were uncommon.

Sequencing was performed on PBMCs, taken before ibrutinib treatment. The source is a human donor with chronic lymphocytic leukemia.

The CDR3 sequence: CASSFYTVGANVLTF. For the CDR3, the DNA is TGTGCCAGCAGCTTCTATACAGTCGGGGCCAACGTCCTGACTTTC. This chain links TRBV7-9 with TRBJ2-6; D is uncertain. Germline-derived CDR1 and CDR2 are SEHNR and FQNEAQ (reference sequence). The V gene lost 3 bases and the J gene lost 4 bases, with 10 bases spanning the gap. The CDR3 has 15 amino acids.